This T cell receptor beta chain appears in the sequencing data of a study of shared clonotypes between healthy human individuals. This clone was seen just once. V gave up 6 bases and J gave up 0 bases, with 15 bases separating them. The CDR3 sequence is 15 residues long. CDR1 SQVTM and CDR2 ANQGSEA come from the germline V gene. Naivety among CD8 cells was defined by CD45RO negativity and positive CCR7 selection, thereby excluding terminally differentiated effector memory CD45RA+ cells. Within Nashville, Tennessee resided all donors, each a Caucasian adult. In the original processing: Filtering differed because ImmunoSEQ produced junction-only sequences that carried no quality scores. Sequenced by immunoSEQ multiplex PCR; TCRdb stores in-frame clones only, minus some. That table furnishes V, J and clone size, whereas the DNA furnished D and trimming. The table records roughly 550,000 clones, over 95% of them present only once.

Sequences were obtained from naive CD8+ T cells sorted from blood. The receptor comes from a young woman in good health. This rearrangement joins TRBV29-1 to TRBJ2-1; D assignment may be TRBD1 or TRBD2 (5 bases each). The CDR3 loop is CSVSIGTSSYNEQFF. The CDR3, as DNA: TGCAGCGTATCTATCGGGACCAGCTCCTACAATGAGCAGTTCTTC.